The 17 T cell receptor beta chains below come from one sample, sequenced in a study of shared clonotypes between healthy human individuals. The repertoire was sequenced with immunoSEQ multiplex PCR; TCRdb's copy has only in-frame clones and lacks some. The sample has approximately 2,300,000 clones; under 95% are singletons. The source material was naive CD4+ T cells from PBMCs. Stated subset: CD45RA+ positively selected. The receptors derive from a man aged 18 to 29 in good health. Some clones in this sample may be carry-over from other donors' samples.

As for this clone: The sample has other DNA sequences that encode this CDR3 too. The rearrangement links TRBV9 to TRBJ1-3, with D perhaps matching TRBD1 (6 bases). Germline V gene lookup returns CDR1 SGDLS and CDR2 YYNGEE. CDR3 length: 15 amino acids. The V gene lost 4 bases and the J gene lost 0 bases, with 11 bases spanning the gap. CDR3 sequence: CASSPRDISGNTIYF. In DNA, the CDR3 is TGTGCCAGCAGCCCCAGGGACATCTCTGGAAACACCATATATTTT.

The rearrangement joins TRBV19 to TRBJ2-3; D not resolved. Between the trimmed V and J ends, which lost 3 bases and 7 bases, there was a span of 20 bases. The germline V gene has CDR1 LNHDA and CDR2 SQIVND (reference sequence). The CDR3 loop spans 16 amino acids. The CDR3 DNA follows: TGTGCCAGTAGTATGGCCAGGCCAGTTGTGCAGAATACGCAGTATTTT. Translated: CASSMARPVVQNTQYF.

The chain's CDR3 is CASSPKDREGDYGYTF. The DNA of the CDR3 is TGTGCCAGCTCACCAAAGGACAGGGAAGGTGACTATGGCTACACCTTC. The V call is TRBV18, the J call TRBJ1-2; 8 positions match TRBD1. Trimming at V came to 2 bases and at J to 3 bases, leaving 8 bases not matched to a gene. The V gene's germline CDR1 is KGHSH and CDR2 LQKENI. The CDR3 has 16 amino acids.

The chain couples TRBV6-5 to TRBJ2-7; D unclear. The germline V and J ends were trimmed by 6 bases and 1 base, with 10 bases remaining between them. The germline V gene encodes CDR1 MNHEY and CDR2 SVGAGI. This CDR3 has 13 residues. CDR3 nucleotides: TGTGCCAGCAGATCTGAGAGATCCTACGAGCAGTACTTC. As protein: CASRSERSYEQYF.

V is TRBV19 and J is TRBJ1-5; maybe TRBD1 (5 bases). Between the trimmed V and J ends, which lost 3 bases and 6 bases, there was a span of 9 bases. CDR3 length: 13 residues. From germline, CDR1 is LNHDA and CDR2 SQIVND (reference sequence). CDR3 sequence (DNA): TGTGCCAGTAGTATGCGGGGCTCTCAGCCCCAGCATTTT. Translated: CASSMRGSQPQHF.

The gene calls are TRBV29-1 and TRBJ2-5; no firm D call. The CDR3 contains 14 residues. V was shortened by 4 bases and J by 10 bases, with 22 bases between the two germline ends. Germline loops: CDR1 SQVTM, CDR2 ANQGSEA. The CDR3 sequence is CSVAAGLSRDNQYF. DNA of the CDR3: TGCAGCGTTGCGGCAGGCCTGTCAAGAGACAACCAGTACTTC.

V usage is TRBV27 and J usage is TRBJ2-3; possible D gene TRBD2, 8 bases. V dropped 6 bases and J dropped 1 base, with 17 bases sitting between them. CDR3 length: 16 residues. In germline, CDR1 is MNHEY, CDR2 SMNVEV (reference sequence). CDR3 coding DNA: TGTGCCAGCAGCCCGGGAGGGGGCTATGGCACAGATACGCAGTATTTT. The encoded protein is CASSPGGGYGTDTQYF.

The chain carries TRBV5-1 and TRBJ1-1; 9 bases map to TRBD1. Germline trimming cut 5 bases from V and 3 bases from J; bases unmatched to any gene: 5. The CDR3 contains 14 residues. CDR1 and CDR2 (germline): SGHRS, YFSETQ. This chain's CDR3 is CASRRRQGDTEAFF. CDR3 bases: TGCGCCAGCAGACGGAGACAGGGGGACACTGAAGCTTTCTTT. The full variable domain, completed using reference TRBV5-1 and TRBJ1-1, is KAGVTQTPRYLIKTRGQQVTLSCSPISGHRSVSWYQQTPGQGLQFLFEYFSETQRNKGNFPGRFSGRQFSNSRSEMNVSTLELGDSALYLCASRRRQGDTEAFFGQGTRLTVV.

The chain recombines TRBV13 with TRBJ2-1; 11 bases are a match to TRBD2. Germline-derived CDR1 and CDR2 are PRHDT and FYEKMQ (reference sequence). V was pared by 3 bases and J by 5 bases, with 9 bases of the junction left unmatched. The CDR3 is 17 residues long. The CDR3 sequence is CASSFPSLAGGHNEQFF. The CDR3 DNA sequence: TGTGCCAGCAGCTTCCCCTCTCTAGCGGGAGGACACAATGAGCAGTTCTTC.

V is TRBV7-8 and J is TRBJ1-5; D possibly corresponds to TRBD1 (5 bases). The CDR3 covers 15 residues. V was trimmed by 4 bases and J by 8 bases, leaving 18 bases between them. CDR1 is SGHVS and CDR2 is FQNEAQ in the germline V gene. The CDR3 DNA reads TGTGCCAGCAGCTCGCGTACAGGTCCCTTCGAGCCCCAGCATTTT. This codes for CASSSRTGPFEPQHF.

The gene calls are TRBV27 and TRBJ2-1; no clear D gene. Germline loops: CDR1 MNHEY, CDR2 SMNVEV (reference sequence). The V gene lost 0 bases and the J gene lost 8 bases, with 8 bases spanning the gap. This CDR3 region has 13 residues. The CDR3 loop is CASSLSSTYEQFF. CDR3 DNA: TGTGCCAGCAGTTTATCTTCCACCTATGAGCAGTTCTTC.

This chain links TRBV28 with TRBJ1-2; 11 bases are shared with TRBD1. Germline CDR1 is MDHEN and CDR2 is SYDVKM. There are 16 residues in the CDR3. Trimming removed 4 bases from V and 2 bases from J; junction bases left unmatched: 6. DNA for the CDR3: TGTGCCAGCAGTTCAATCCGGGACAGGGGGAACTATGGCTACACCTTC. This codes for CASSSIRDRGNYGYTF.

The CDR3 DNA follows: TGTGCCAGTAGTATGCGGACAGGGATACACTATGGCTACACCTTC. This translates into CASSMRTGIHYGYTF. The chain joins TRBV19 to TRBJ1-2, with 8 positions matching TRBD1. The CDR3 sequence is 15 residues long. V dropped 3 bases and J dropped 3; count of bases not matched to a gene: 6. Germline V CDR1 and CDR2: LNHDA, SQIVND (reference sequence). Based on the CDR3 plus reference TRBV19 and TRBJ1-2, the full variable domain is DGGITQSPKYLFRKEGQNVTLSCEQNLNHDAMYWYRQDPGQGLRLIYYSQIVNDFQKGDIAEGYSVSREKKESFPLTVTSAQKNPTAFYLCASSMRTGIHYGYTFGSGTRLTVV.

The CDR3 bases are TGTGCCAGCTTCTCCAGGGGGAGGCCCTATACAGATACGCAGTATTTT. Translation: CASFSRGRPYTDTQYF. The chain is built from TRBV27 and TRBJ2-3; maybe TRBD1 (7 bases). The V end was cut by 8 bases, the J end by 3 bases, with 21 bases between. CDR3 size: 16 residues. Germline assignment: CDR1 MNHEY and CDR2 SMNVEV (reference sequence).

The chain links TRBV6-6 to TRBJ1-2, with D possibly being TRBD1 (5 bases). CDR3 length: 16 amino acids. Trimming shortened V by 6 bases and J by 3 bases, and 20 bases separated the two germline ends. CDR1 and CDR2 from the germline V gene are MNHNY and SVGAGI (reference sequence). CDR3 residues: CASSPSIAGNDYGYTF. The CDR3 DNA sequence: TGTGCCAGCAGCCCCTCGATTGCAGGGAACGACTATGGCTACACCTTC.

The V call is TRBV28, the J call TRBJ2-1, with TRBD2 matching 8 bases. In germline, CDR1 is MDHEN, CDR2 SYDVKM. This CDR3 is built from 15 residues. The V segment lost 6 bases and the J segment 8 bases; nucleotides outside the gene matches: 12. DNA for the CDR3: TGTGCCAGCAGCACGGCGGGGAGCGGGAGTTATGAGCAGTTCTTC. It translates to CASSTAGSGSYEQFF.

This chain connects TRBV5-1 to TRBJ2-3; 11 nucleotides align to TRBD2. Germline CDR1 is SGHRS and CDR2 is YFSETQ. V trimming: 4 bases; J trimming: 0 bases; junction bases outside the gene matches: 7. This CDR3 has 17 amino acids. CDR3 sequence: CASSPQGLAASTDTQYF. The CDR3 nucleotides read TGCGCCAGCAGCCCTCAGGGACTAGCGGCTAGCACAGATACGCAGTATTTT.